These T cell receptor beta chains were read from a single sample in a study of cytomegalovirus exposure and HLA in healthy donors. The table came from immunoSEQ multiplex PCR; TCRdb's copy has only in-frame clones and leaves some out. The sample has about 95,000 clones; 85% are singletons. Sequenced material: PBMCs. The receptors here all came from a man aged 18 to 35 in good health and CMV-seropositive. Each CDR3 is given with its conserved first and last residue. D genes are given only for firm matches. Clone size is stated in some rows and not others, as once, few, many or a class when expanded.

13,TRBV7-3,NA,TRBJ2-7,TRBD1,TGTGCCAGCAGTCAGACAGGGATGAACGAGCAGTACTTC,CASSQTGMNEQYF
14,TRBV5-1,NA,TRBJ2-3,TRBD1,TGCGCCAGCAGCACGGACAGGGGAGGAGATACGCAGTATTTT,CASSTDRGGDTQYF
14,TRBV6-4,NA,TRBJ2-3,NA,TGTGCCAGCAGTGGAGAGGGTGAAACAGATACGCAGTATTTT,CASSGEGETDTQYF
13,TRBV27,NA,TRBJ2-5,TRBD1,TGTGCCAGCAGTCAACAGGGGGGAGAGACCCAGTACTTC,CASSQQGGETQYF
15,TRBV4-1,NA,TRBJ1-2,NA,TGCGCCAGCAGCCAAGATCTGCAGGGGCACTATGGCTACACCTTC,CASSQDLQGHYGYTF
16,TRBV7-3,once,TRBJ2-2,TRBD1,TGTGCCAGCAGCAGGCCACAGGGGGTGAACACCGGGGAGCTGTTTTTT,CASSRPQGVNTGELFF
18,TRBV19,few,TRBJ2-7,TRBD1,TGTGCCAGTAGCATTGGGACAGGGGGGATCAAAAGCTCCTACGAGCAGTACTTC,CASSIGTGGIKSSYEQYF
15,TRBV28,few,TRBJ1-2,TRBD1,TGTGCCAGCAGATTGGTGACAGGGCCTAACTATGGCTACACCTTC,CASRLVTGPNYGYTF
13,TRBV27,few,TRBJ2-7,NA,TGTGCCAGCGGAACGTCACAGGGCTACGAGCAGTACTTC,CASGTSQGYEQYF
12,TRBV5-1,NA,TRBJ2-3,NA,TGCGCCAGCAGCCCGGAGGGGGATACGCAGTATTTT,CASSPEGDTQYF
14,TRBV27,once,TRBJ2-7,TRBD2,TGTGCCAGCAGTTTAGGAGCGGGAGAGTACGAGCAGTACTTC,CASSLGAGEYEQYF
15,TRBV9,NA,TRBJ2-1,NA,TGTGCCAGCAGCGTAGACGGGGGCTCCTACAATGAGCAGTTCTTC,CASSVDGGSYNEQFF
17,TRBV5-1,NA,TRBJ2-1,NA,TGCGCCAGCAGCTTGCCCCATCTAGCGCCACCGTACAATGAGCAGTTCTTC,CASSLPHLAPPYNEQFF
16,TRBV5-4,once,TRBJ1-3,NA,TGTGCCAGCAGCTTGGGGGGCAGGGTTGACGGAAACACCATATATTTT,CASSLGGRVDGNTIYF
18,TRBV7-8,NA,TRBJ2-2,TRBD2,TGTGCCAGCCGCAGGACTAGCGGGAGTTCCTCGAACACCGGGGAGCTGTTTTTT,CASRRTSGSSSNTGELFF
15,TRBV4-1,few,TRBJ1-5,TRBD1,TGCGCCAGCAGCCAATCAGGGACAGGCAATCAGCCCCAGCATTTT,CASSQSGTGNQPQHF
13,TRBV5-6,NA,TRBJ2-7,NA,TGTGCCAGCAGCTTGGGAGGGACCTACGAGCAGTACTTC,CASSLGGTYEQYF
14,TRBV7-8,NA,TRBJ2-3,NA,TGTGCCAGCAGCTTGGAGCGCAGCACAGATACGCAGTATTTT,CASSLERSTDTQYF
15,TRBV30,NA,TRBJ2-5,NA,TGTGCCTGGAGCTCCGTAGGGGACTCCAAAGAGACCCAGTACTTC,CAWSSVGDSKETQYF
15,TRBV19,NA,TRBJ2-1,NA,TGTGCCAGTAGTCGACAGTCAGACTCCTACAATGAGCAGTTCTTC,CASSRQSDSYNEQFF
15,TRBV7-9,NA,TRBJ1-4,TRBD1,TGTGCCAGCAGCCCTAGACAGGGCCCGGAGGAAAAACTGTTTTTT,CASSPRQGPEEKLFF
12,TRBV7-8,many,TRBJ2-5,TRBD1,TGTGCCAGCAGCTTAGTCAGGACAGGGCAGTACTTC,CASSLVRTGQYF
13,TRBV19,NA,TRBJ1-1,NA,TGTGCCAGTAGTATACCAGGGGCCACTGAAGCTTTCTTT,CASSIPGATEAFF
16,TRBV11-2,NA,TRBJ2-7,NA,TGTGCCAGCAGCTTAGAGGCGTCTAGCGCTAGCTACGAGCAGTACTTC,CASSLEASSASYEQYF
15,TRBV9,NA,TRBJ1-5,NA,TGTGCCAGCAGCGTAGACGGAGGCTCCAATCAGCCCCAGCATTTT,CASSVDGGSNQPQHF
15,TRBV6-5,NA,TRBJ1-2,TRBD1,TGTGCCAGCACCCCACGCCCAGGGGGCGACTATGGCTACACCTTC,CASTPRPGGDYGYTF
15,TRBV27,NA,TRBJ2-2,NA,TGTGCCAGCAGTCCCTTATACACGAACACCGGGGAGCTGTTTTTT,CASSPLYTNTGELFF
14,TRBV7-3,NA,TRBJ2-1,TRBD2,TGTGCCAGCAGCTTAAGTGGGACTAGTGGCGCGCAGTTCTTC,CASSLSGTSGAQFF
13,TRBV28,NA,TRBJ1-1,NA,TGTGCCAGCAGTTTCCTCGCGGGCCTCGAAGCTTTCTTT,CASSFLAGLEAFF
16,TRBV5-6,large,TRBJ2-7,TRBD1,TGTGCCAGCAGCTTGAGTGGCAGGGGGAAGACCTACGAGCAGTACTTC,CASSLSGRGKTYEQYF